A single sample is the source of the 19 T cell receptor beta chains below, sequenced in a study of cytomegalovirus exposure and HLA in healthy donors. It was with 60 Vbeta and 13 Jbeta primers that the PCR ran. This table comes from immunoSEQ multiplex PCR, and its TCRdb copy is limited to in-frame clones, with some not included. The sample shows fewer than 120,000 clones, 86% of them seen only once. Sequencing was done on a sample of PBMCs. All receptors derive from a man in his forties in good health and CMV-seronegative.

This sequence joins TRBV9 and TRBJ2-3; 10 nucleotides align to TRBD2. The CDR3 runs 15 residues. Germline V gene sequence: CDR1 SGDLS, CDR2 YYNGEE. Trimming cost V 3 bases and J 5 bases; bases outside gene matches: 6. CDR3 in DNA: TGTGCCAGCAGCGCCAGGACTAGCGGAAGAGATACGCAGTATTTT. It codes for CASSARTSGRDTQYF. The entire variable domain, with the rest obtained from reference TRBV9 and TRBJ2-3, is as follows: DSGVTQTPKHLITATGQRVTLRCSPRSGDLSVYWYQQSLDQGLQFLIQYYNGEERAKGNILERFSAQQFPDLHSELNLSSLELGDSALYFCASSARTSGRDTQYFGPGTRLTVL.

The rearrangement joins TRBV2 to TRBJ1-6; D gene ambiguous. CDR1 and CDR2 (germline): SNHLY, FYNNEI. The germline V and J ends were trimmed by 1 base and 9 bases, with 13 bases remaining between them. The CDR3 is 15 residues long. In DNA, the CDR3 is TGTGCCAGCAGTGAAGAGGGCTTAGAGGGTTCACCCCTCCACTTT. This encodes CASSEEGLEGSPLHF.

The J gene is TRBJ1-2, the V gene TRBV7-2, with TRBD1 matching 12 bases. The CDR3 has 17 residues. The V gene end was trimmed by 6 bases and the J gene end by 2 bases; junction bases not matched to a gene: 10. CDR1 is SGHTA, CDR2 FQGNSA, per germline. CDR3 sequence reads: CASRYGTGGAANYGYTF. CDR3 DNA: TGTGCCAGCAGATACGGGACAGGGGGCGCCGCCAACTATGGCTACACCTTC.

The chain joins TRBV6-1 to TRBJ2-1; 9 bases line up with TRBD1. The length of the CDR3 is 14 residues. V lost 7 bases to trimming and J lost 3 bases; unmatched junction nucleotides: 4. In germline, CDR1 is MNHNS, CDR2 SASEGT. CDR3: CASIPGQGYNEQFF. The CDR3 DNA reads as TGTGCCAGCATTCCGGGACAGGGCTACAATGAGCAGTTCTTC.

The gene calls are TRBV15 and TRBJ1-2; TRBD1 matches at 9 bases. CDR3 length: 15 residues. V shed 4 bases, J shed 8 bases, and the junction held 11 bases outside the gene matches. Germline V gives CDR1 LNHNV, CDR2 YYDKDF (reference sequence). As DNA, the CDR3 is TGTGCCACCAGCAAACCCCCGGGACAGGGTGAAGGCTACACCTTC. Protein sequence: CATSKPPGQGEGYTF.

The chain employs TRBV14 and TRBJ1-1; no definite D call. V shed 3 bases and J shed 7 bases, with 18 bases lying between them. Germline values: CDR1 SGHDN, CDR2 FVKESK. The CDR3 contains 15 residues. For the CDR3, the DNA is TGTGCCAGCAGCCAGTATGGCCTGGAGGTGGGTGAAGCTTTCTTT. Its protein is CASSQYGLEVGEAFF.

The CDR3 DNA is TGTGCCAGCATTACTACCCCAGGGTCTCAGCCCCAGCATTTT. This translates into CASITTPGSQPQHF. J is TRBJ1-5 and V is TRBV6-1, with D possibly matching TRBD1 (5 bases). Deletions cut 7 bases from V and 6 bases from J, with 16 bases between. Germline V gene lookup returns CDR1 MNHNS and CDR2 SASEGT. The CDR3 is 14 amino acids.

The chain is built from TRBV15 and TRBJ2-7; no clear D. Germline CDR1 reads LNHNV; CDR2 reads YYDKDF (reference sequence). V dropped 0 bases and J dropped 0 bases, with 6 bases sitting between them. CDR3 length equals 14 residues. The DNA of the CDR3 is TGTGCCACCAGCAGAGATCCCGTCTCCTACGAGCAGTACTTC. Protein sequence: CATSRDPVSYEQYF.

The V gene is TRBV5-1, the J gene TRBJ2-7, with a tentative D call TRBD1 (5 bases). The CDR3 length is 18 residues. The V and J ends lost 0 bases and 3 bases respectively, with 22 bases between them. The germline gives CDR1 SGHRS, CDR2 YFSETQ. The CDR3 region is CASSLGSSQGNPYYEQYF. In nucleotides, the CDR3 is TGCGCCAGCAGCTTGGGTTCTTCGCAGGGTAACCCCTACTACGAGCAGTACTTC.

This chain's CDR3 is CASSFGQGVGSPLHF. The DNA of the CDR3 is TGTGCCAGCAGCTTCGGACAGGGGGTTGGATCACCCCTCCACTTT. The V and J genes are TRBV13 and TRBJ1-6; 10 bases fit TRBD1. The CDR3 extends over 15 amino acids. V shed 3 bases, J shed 10 bases, and the junction held 6 bases outside the gene matches. In germline, CDR1 is PRHDT, CDR2 FYEKMQ (reference sequence).

The rearrangement links TRBV28 to TRBJ1-4; TRBD1 agrees at 8 bases. This CDR3 comprises 15 residues. V was pared by 5 bases and J by 7 bases, with 9 bases of the junction left unmatched. The germline CDR1 and CDR2 sequences are MDHEN and SYDVKM. The CDR3 DNA reads as TGTGCCAGCAGTGAACTCTCAGGGGGCCGTGAAAAACTGTTTTTT. It codes for CASSELSGGREKLFF.

The chain uses TRBV6-6 and TRBJ1-1; D is undetermined. CDR1 and CDR2 from the germline V gene are MNHNY and SVGAGI (reference sequence). The V gene lost 6 bases and the J gene lost 0 bases, with 17 bases spanning the gap. The CDR3 has 16 amino acids. This CDR3 is CASRSVSLRVNTEAFF. CDR3 in DNA: TGTGCCAGCAGGAGCGTTTCATTGCGTGTGAACACTGAAGCTTTCTTT.

This chain connects TRBV5-4 to TRBJ2-5, with D perhaps matching TRBD2 (5 bases). V was trimmed by 4 bases and J by 5 bases, leaving 18 bases between them. The germline CDR1 and CDR2 sequences are SGHNT and YYREEE (reference sequence). The CDR3 covers 15 residues. The CDR3 reads CASSRGRREGETQYF. In nucleotides, the CDR3 is TGTGCCAGCAGCCGAGGGAGAAGGGAAGGCGAGACCCAGTACTTC.

The CDR3 sequence: CASRGDRGSGNTIYF. For the CDR3, the DNA is TGTGCCAGCAGAGGGGACAGGGGCTCTGGAAACACCATATATTTT. The genes are TRBV2 and TRBJ1-3; 10 positions agree with TRBD1. V lost 6 bases to trimming and J lost 0 bases; unmatched junction nucleotides: 2. This CDR3 contains 15 residues. Germline loops: CDR1 SNHLY, CDR2 FYNNEI.

The chain has TRBV5-1 and TRBJ2-1; 14 bases line up with TRBD2. The CDR3 spans 15 residues. After removal of 3 bases from V and 10 bases from J, the junction contained 6 bases not matched to a gene. Germline V gene lookup returns CDR1 SGHRS and CDR2 YFSETQ. As DNA, the CDR3 is TGCGCCAGCAGCTCCGGGACTAGCGGGGGAACGGAGCAGTTCTTC. This encodes CASSSGTSGGTEQFF.

The chain combines TRBV5-6 with TRBJ1-2; TRBD1 agrees at 7 bases. CDR3 length: 15 amino acids. With V trimmed by 5 bases and J by 4 bases, 11 bases remained unmatched. Germline CDR1 and CDR2: SGHDT and YYEEEE. CDR3 nucleotide sequence: TGTGCCAGCAGGGAGACAGGGAGTAGTGGCTATGGCTACACCTTC. This gives the protein CASRETGSSGYGYTF.

This clone was detected once. This rearrangement joins TRBV7-7 to TRBJ2-1; 13 bases line up with TRBD2. CDR1 SSHAT and CDR2 FNYEAQ come from the germline V gene (reference sequence). There are 16 residues in the CDR3. The ends lost 4 bases at V and 9 bases at J; junction bases unmatched: 9. The CDR3 loop is CASSSILAGGPSEQFF. DNA of the CDR3: TGTGCCAGCAGCTCGATACTAGCGGGGGGGCCAAGTGAGCAGTTCTTC.

The table lists this clone with a few counts. The CDR3 spells CASLRRGYGYTF. For the CDR3, the DNA is TGTGCCAGCCTACGGAGGGGCTATGGCTACACCTTC. The V and J genes are TRBV6-1 and TRBJ1-2, with D possibly TRBD1 on 5 matching bases. The germline V gene has CDR1 MNHNS and CDR2 SASEGT. The V end was cut by 8 bases, the J end by 4 bases, with 11 bases between. The CDR3 has 12 amino acids.

Comments on this clone: The identical CDR3 is also encoded by other nucleotide sequences in the sample. The rearrangement joins TRBV5-1 to TRBJ1-4; D gene unclear. The CDR3 sequence is 14 residues long. The germline CDR1 and CDR2 sequences are SGHRS and YFSETQ. Deletions cut 0 bases from V and 5 bases from J, with 8 bases between. CDR3 in amino acids: CASSLGGGNEKLFF. Here the CDR3 DNA reads TGCGCCAGCAGCTTGGGAGGAGGGAATGAAAAACTGTTTTTT.